Detailed here is one TCR beta chain. Its antigen is unidentified. The sample comes from a study of shared clonotypes between healthy human individuals. Notes on the study in general: Sharing across four donors was highest in naive CD4 (around 5%) and lowest in memory CD8 (approximately 0.4%).

The CDR3 totals 14 residues. CDR1 and CDR2 (germline): SGHVS, FNYEAQ. The V gene lost 5 bases and the J gene lost 1 base, with 12 bases spanning the gap. Assay used: immunoSEQ multiplex PCR; TCRdb lists only in-frame clones, some missing. The data contain about 2,200,000 clones, approximately 94% of them seen just once; the ten biggest clones take up around 1.7%. Naive CD8 cells, CD45RO-negative and positively selected for CCR7, excluded terminally differentiated effector memory CD45RA+ cells. Only Caucasian adults living in Nashville, Tennessee made up the donor group. The specimen sequenced was naive CD8+ T cells from PBMCs. The clonotype was recovered from a man aged 18 to 30 in good health. Some clones in this sample may be carry-over from other donors' samples. This chain uses TRBV7-6 with TRBJ2-7, with a possible D match to TRBD2 (6 bases). This CDR3 is CASSPLGGSYEQYF. CDR3 nucleotide sequence: TGTGCCAGCAGCCCCTTGGGGGGTTCCTACGAGCAGTACTTC. The full variable domain, with the rest looked up from reference TRBV7-6 and TRBJ2-7, is GAGVSQSPRYKVTKRGQDVALRCDPISGHVSLYWYRQALGQGPEFLTYFNYEAQQDKSGLPNDRFSAERPEGSISTLTIQRTEQRDSAMYRCASSPLGGSYEQYFGPGTRLTVT.